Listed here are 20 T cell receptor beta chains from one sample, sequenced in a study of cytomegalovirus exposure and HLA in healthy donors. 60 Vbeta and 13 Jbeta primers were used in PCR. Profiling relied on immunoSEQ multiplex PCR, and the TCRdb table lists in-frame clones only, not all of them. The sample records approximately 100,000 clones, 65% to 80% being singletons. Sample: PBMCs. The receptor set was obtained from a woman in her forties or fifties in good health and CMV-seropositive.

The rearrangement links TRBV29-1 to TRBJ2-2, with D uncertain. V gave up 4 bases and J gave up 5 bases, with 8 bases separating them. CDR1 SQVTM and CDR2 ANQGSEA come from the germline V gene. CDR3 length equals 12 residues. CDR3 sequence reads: CSVGLITGELFF. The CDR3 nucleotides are TGCAGCGTTGGGCTCATTACCGGGGAGCTGTTTTTT.

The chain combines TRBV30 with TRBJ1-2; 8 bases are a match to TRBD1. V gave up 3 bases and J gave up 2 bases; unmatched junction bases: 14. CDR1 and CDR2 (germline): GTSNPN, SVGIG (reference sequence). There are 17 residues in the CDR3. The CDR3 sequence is CAWRRPGQASPNYGYTF. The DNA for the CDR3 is TGTGCCTGGAGGCGACCGGGACAGGCCTCACCGAACTATGGCTACACCTTC.

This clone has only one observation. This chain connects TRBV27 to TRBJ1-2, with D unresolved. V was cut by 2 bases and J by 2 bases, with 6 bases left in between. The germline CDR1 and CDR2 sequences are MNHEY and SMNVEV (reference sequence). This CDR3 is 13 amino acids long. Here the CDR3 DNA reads TGTGCCAGCAGTTTACACAAGAACTATGGCTACACCTTC. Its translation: CASSLHKNYGYTF.

The CDR3 loop reads CAISESGASYEQYF. CDR3 coding DNA: TGTGCCATCAGTGAGTCGGGGGCCTCCTACGAGCAGTACTTC. The V and J genes are TRBV10-3 and TRBJ2-7; weak D call: TRBD1 (6 bases). The CDR3 contains 14 residues. Trimming left V 0 bases short and J 0 bases short, with 6 bases between. The germline CDR1 and CDR2 sequences are ENHRY and SYGVKD.

The CDR3 nucleotides read TGTGCCAGCAGCTTAGGCCCATCAGGGGAAATCTCACCCCTCCACTTT. Translating it yields CASSLGPSGEISPLHF. J is TRBJ1-6 and V is TRBV13, with a tentative D call TRBD1 (6 bases). Germline CDR1 is PRHDT and CDR2 is FYEKMQ (reference sequence). V shed 0 bases and J shed 10 bases, with 16 bases lying between them. The length of the CDR3 is 16 residues.

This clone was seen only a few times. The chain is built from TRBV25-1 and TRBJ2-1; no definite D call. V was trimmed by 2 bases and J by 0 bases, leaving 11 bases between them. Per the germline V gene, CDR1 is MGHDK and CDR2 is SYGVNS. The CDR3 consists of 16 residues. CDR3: CASSEQVRSSYNEQFF. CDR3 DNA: TGTGCCAGCAGTGAACAGGTACGAAGCTCCTACAATGAGCAGTTCTTC.

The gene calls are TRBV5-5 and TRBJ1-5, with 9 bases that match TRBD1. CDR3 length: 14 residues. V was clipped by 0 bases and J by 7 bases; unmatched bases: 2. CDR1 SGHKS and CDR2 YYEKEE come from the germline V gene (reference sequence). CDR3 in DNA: TGTGCCAGCAGCTTGGGGACAGGGGAACAGCCCCAGCATTTT. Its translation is CASSLGTGEQPQHF.

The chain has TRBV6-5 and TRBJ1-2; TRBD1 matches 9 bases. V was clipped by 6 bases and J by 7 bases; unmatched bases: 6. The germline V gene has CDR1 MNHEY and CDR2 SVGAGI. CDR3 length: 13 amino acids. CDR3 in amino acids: CASRTGGFGGYTF. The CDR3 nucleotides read TGTGCCAGCAGAACAGGGGGCTTCGGTGGCTACACCTTC.

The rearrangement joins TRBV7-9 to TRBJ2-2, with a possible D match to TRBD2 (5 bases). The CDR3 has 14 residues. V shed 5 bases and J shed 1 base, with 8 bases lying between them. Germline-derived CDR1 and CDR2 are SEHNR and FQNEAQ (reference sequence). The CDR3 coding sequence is TGTGCCAGCAGCCCCGAGGGGAACACCGGGGAGCTGTTTTTT. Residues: CASSPEGNTGELFF.

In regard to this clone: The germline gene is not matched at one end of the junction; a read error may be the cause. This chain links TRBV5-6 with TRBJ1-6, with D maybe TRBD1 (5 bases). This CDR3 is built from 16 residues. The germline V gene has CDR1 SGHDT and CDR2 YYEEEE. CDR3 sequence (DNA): TGTGCCAGCAGCTTGGGGCTGGGGCGCGACGTTTCACTCCTCCACTTT. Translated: CASSLGLGRDVSLLHF.

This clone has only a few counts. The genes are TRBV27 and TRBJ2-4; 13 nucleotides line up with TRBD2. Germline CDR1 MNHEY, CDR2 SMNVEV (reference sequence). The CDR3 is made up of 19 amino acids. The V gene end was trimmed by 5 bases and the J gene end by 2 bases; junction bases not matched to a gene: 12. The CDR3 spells CASSPRLAGGPSTKNIQYF. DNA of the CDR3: TGTGCCAGCAGTCCCCGACTAGCGGGAGGTCCATCAACCAAAAACATTCAGTACTTC.

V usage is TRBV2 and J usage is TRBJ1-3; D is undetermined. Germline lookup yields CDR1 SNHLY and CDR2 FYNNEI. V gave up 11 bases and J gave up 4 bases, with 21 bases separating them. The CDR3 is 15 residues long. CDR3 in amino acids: CAGKGSRREGNTIYF. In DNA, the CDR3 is TGTGCCGGAAAAGGCAGCCGTCGGGAGGGAAACACCATATATTTT.

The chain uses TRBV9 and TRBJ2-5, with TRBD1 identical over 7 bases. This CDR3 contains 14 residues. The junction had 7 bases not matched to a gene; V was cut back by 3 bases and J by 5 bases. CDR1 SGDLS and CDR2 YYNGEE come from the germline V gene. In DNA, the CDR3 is TGTGCCAGCAGCGCCCCGGGACAGAGTGAGACCCAGTACTTC. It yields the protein CASSAPGQSETQYF.

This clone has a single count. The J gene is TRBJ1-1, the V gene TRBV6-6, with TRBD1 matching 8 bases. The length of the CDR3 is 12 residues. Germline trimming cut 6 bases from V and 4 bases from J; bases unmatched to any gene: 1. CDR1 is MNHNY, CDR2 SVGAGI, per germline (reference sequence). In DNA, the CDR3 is TGTGCCAGCAGGACAGGGGCCACTGAAGCTTTCTTT. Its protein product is CASRTGATEAFF.

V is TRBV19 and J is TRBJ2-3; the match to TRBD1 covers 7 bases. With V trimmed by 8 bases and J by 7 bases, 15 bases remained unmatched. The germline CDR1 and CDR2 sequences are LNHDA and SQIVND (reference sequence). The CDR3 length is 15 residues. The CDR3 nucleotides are TGTGCCAGTGATTCCCCGGGACAGCTAGGAAATACGCAGTATTTT. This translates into CASDSPGQLGNTQYF.

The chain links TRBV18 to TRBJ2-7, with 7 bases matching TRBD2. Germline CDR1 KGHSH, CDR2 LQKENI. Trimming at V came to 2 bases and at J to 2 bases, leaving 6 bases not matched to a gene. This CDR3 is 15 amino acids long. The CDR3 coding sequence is TGTGCCAGCTCACCAGCTAGCGGCACTACCTACGAGCAGTACTTC. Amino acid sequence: CASSPASGTTYEQYF.

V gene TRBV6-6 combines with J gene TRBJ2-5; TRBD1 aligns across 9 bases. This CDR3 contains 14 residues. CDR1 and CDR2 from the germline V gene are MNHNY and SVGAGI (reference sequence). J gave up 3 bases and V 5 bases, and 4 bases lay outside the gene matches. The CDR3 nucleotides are TGTGCCAGCAGTCCCTGGACAGGGGAAGAGACCCAGTACTTC. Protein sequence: CASSPWTGEETQYF.

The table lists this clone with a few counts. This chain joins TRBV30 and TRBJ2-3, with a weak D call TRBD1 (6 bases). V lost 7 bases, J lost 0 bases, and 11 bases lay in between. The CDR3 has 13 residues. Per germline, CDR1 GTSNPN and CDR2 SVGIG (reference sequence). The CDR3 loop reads CASGHFSTDTQYF. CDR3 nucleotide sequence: TGTGCCTCGGGACACTTTAGCACAGATACGCAGTATTTT.

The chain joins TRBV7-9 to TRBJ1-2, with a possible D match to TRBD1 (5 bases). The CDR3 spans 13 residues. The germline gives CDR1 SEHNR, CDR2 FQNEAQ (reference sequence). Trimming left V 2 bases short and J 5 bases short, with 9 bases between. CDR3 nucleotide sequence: TGTGCCAGCAGCTTACAGGGCTTTTATGGCTACACCTTC. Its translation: CASSLQGFYGYTF.

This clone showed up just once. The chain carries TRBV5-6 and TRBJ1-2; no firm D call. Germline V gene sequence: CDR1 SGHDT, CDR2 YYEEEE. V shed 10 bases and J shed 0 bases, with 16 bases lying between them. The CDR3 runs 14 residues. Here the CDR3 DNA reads TGTGCCGCTGGTCGTGCGGGAACTAACTATGGCTACACCTTC. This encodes CAAGRAGTNYGYTF.